The rows below give T cell receptor beta chains drawn from one sample of a study of T cell repertoires in cytomegalovirus infection. TCRdb independently ran MiXCR on the reads; one entry per CDR3 protein. The table has 150,000 or so distinct CDR3 sequences, roughly 17% seen once. The source material was CD8+ T cells from PBMCs. The receptor set was obtained from a human donor in good health (CMV status not recorded). Some clones in this sample may be carry-over from other donors' samples. The CDR3 runs from the conserved cysteine through the conserved F or W. A D gene is named only where the DNA matches it firmly. Clone size, where shown, is once, few, many, or a class for clones that have expanded.

v_gene	d_gene	abundance	j_gene	len	CDR3aa	CDR3nt
TRBV20-1	NA	few	TRBJ1-1	15	CSASGPDGVNTEAFF	TGCAGTGCTAGCGGGCCGGACGGAGTGAACACTGAAGCTTTCTTT
TRBV25-1	NA	few	TRBJ2-1	10	CASSAGAQFF	TGTGCCAGCAGTGCTGGAGCGCAGTTCTTC
TRBV27	NA	few	TRBJ2-1	16	CASSPLPGDVYNEQFF	TGTGCCAGCAGTCCCCTCCCGGGGGACGTCTACAATGAGCAGTTCTTC
TRBV7-2	NA	few	TRBJ1-1	13	CASSRSPGEEAFF	TGTGCCAGCAGCCGCTCGCCCGGGGAAGAAGCTTTCTTT
TRBV29-1	NA	NA	TRBJ2-7	13	CSVVPRGTYEQYF	TGCAGCGTTGTCCCCCGGGGAACCTACGAGCAGTACTTC
TRBV19	TRBD2	NA	TRBJ2-4	16	CASSIWGGAAKNIQYF	TGTGCCAGTAGTATTTGGGGGGGAGCGGCCAAAAACATTCAGTACTTC
TRBV28	NA	few	TRBJ1-5	13	CASSRTDNQPQHF	TGTGCCAGCAGTCGGACAGACAATCAGCCCCAGCATTTT
TRBV12-3/TRBV12-4	NA	few	TRBJ1-1	12	CASLAGGTEAFF	TGTGCCAGCCTAGCCGGGGGCACTGAAGCTTTCTTT
TRBV6-2/TRBV6-3	TRBD2	few	TRBJ2-1	13	CASSPGIAGEQFF	TGTGCCAGCAGCCCGGGGATAGCGGGGGAGCAGTTCTTC
TRBV7-2	TRBD2	NA	TRBJ2-3	15	CASRSTSGSADTQYF	TGTGCCAGCAGGTCGACTAGCGGGAGTGCAGATACGCAGTATTTT
TRBV7-9	NA	NA	TRBJ2-5	13	CASSPSTQETQYF	TGTGCCAGCAGCCCGTCAACCCAAGAGACCCAGTACTTC
TRBV7-9	TRBD1	NA	TRBJ2-1	15	CASYSSGQGYNEQFF	TGTGCCAGCTATTCGTCAGGACAGGGGTACAATGAGCAGTTCTTC
TRBV20-1	TRBD2	NA	TRBJ2-2	14	CSARDYENTGELFF	TGCAGTGCTCGGGACTACGAGAACACCGGGGAGCTGTTTTTT
TRBV12-5	TRBD2	few	TRBJ2-1	14	CASGLAGVNNEQFF	TGTGCTAGTGGTCTAGCGGGGGTAAACAATGAGCAGTTCTTC
TRBV7-8	TRBD1	NA	TRBJ2-5	16	CASSYNPHRGQETQYF	TGTGCCAGCAGCTACAATCCACACAGGGGCCAAGAGACCCAGTACTTC
TRBV7-2	TRBD1	NA	TRBJ1-6	13	CASGGDRNSPLHF	TGTGCCAGCGGGGGGGACAGGAATTCACCCCTCCACTTT
TRBV7-9	TRBD1	few	TRBJ1-5	15	CASSFGTDYGQPQHF	TGTGCCAGCAGCTTCGGGACAGATTATGGTCAGCCCCAGCATTTT
TRBV7-8	NA	NA	TRBJ2-1	13	CASSLSAGNEQFF	TGTGCCAGCAGCCTCTCCGCCGGCAATGAGCAGTTCTTC
TRBV28	TRBD1	many	TRBJ1-1	16	CASSVPGTGANTEAFF	TGTGCCAGCAGTGTCCCGGGGACAGGGGCGAACACTGAAGCTTTCTTT
TRBV28	NA	NA	TRBJ1-2	15	CASSPPSTVHYGYTF	TGTGCCAGCAGTCCCCCCTCGACAGTTCACTATGGCTACACCTTC
TRBV6-2/TRBV6-3	TRBD2	NA	TRBJ2-7	17	CASGPLRSGGVSYEQYF	TGTGCCAGCGGACCTCTAAGGAGCGGGGGGGTTTCCTACGAGCAGTACTTC
TRBV28	TRBD2	few	TRBJ2-1	16	CASSLFLAGSFNEQFF	TGTGCCAGCAGTTTATTTCTAGCGGGATCATTCAATGAGCAGTTCTTC
TRBV15	NA	few	TRBJ2-1	15	CATNLGRGLWDEQFF	TGTGCCACCAACCTAGGGAGGGGGCTTTGGGATGAGCAGTTCTTC
TRBV28	TRBD2	NA	TRBJ2-3	15	CASSPEREGTDTQYF	TGTGCCAGCAGTCCCGAGCGGGAGGGAACAGATACGCAGTATTTT
TRBV7-9	TRBD2	NA	TRBJ2-1	16	CASSLEAGGAYNEQFF	TGTGCCAGCAGCTTAGAGGCGGGGGGCGCGTACAATGAGCAGTTCTTC
TRBV7-2	NA	NA	TRBJ2-7	15	CASSTHSSVTYEQYF	TGTGCCAGCAGCACACACTCATCCGTTACCTACGAGCAGTACTTC
TRBV6-2/TRBV6-3	NA	NA	TRBJ2-7	15	CASSYPPTATYEQYF	TGTGCCAGCAGTTACCCCCCCACAGCGACCTACGAGCAGTACTTC
TRBV24-1	NA	many	TRBJ2-5	12	CATNQTKETQYF	TGTGCCACCAACCAGACCAAAGAGACCCAGTACTTC
TRBV28	TRBD1	NA	TRBJ2-7	15	CASSLYRGRPYEQYF	TGTGCCAGCAGTTTATACAGGGGACGACCCTACGAGCAGTACTTC
TRBV4-1	TRBD1	few	TRBJ2-4	13	CASSPGQGDIQYF	TGCGCCAGCAGCCCGGGACAGGGGGACATTCAGTACTTC
TRBV20-1	TRBD2	few	TRBJ2-1	19	CSAREGGSGRARGYNEQFF	TGCAGTGCTAGAGAGGGTGGTAGCGGGAGGGCCCGCGGCTACAATGAGCAGTTCTTC
TRBV7-9	NA	few	TRBJ2-1	16	CASSPSGGDPRDEQFF	TGTGCCAGCAGCCCGAGCGGTGGCGACCCGAGGGATGAGCAGTTCTTC
TRBV28	NA	NA	TRBJ2-1	12	CASSYRPNEQFF	TGTGCCAGCAGTTACAGGCCTAATGAGCAGTTCTTC
TRBV6-1	NA	few	TRBJ2-7	14	CASSEYFEGDEQYF	TGTGCCAGCAGTGAATATTTTGAGGGGGACGAGCAGTACTTC
TRBV19	NA	many	TRBJ2-4	16	CASSIAWGLSRNIQYF	TGTGCCAGTAGTATAGCTTGGGGGCTGTCAAGAAACATTCAGTACTTC
TRBV6-2/TRBV6-3	TRBD2	few	TRBJ2-1	15	CASSFRGELYNEQFF	TGTGCCAGCAGTTTCCGGGGGGAACTATACAATGAGCAGTTCTTC
TRBV7-9	NA	NA	TRBJ2-6	17	CASSPASRGAGANVLTF	TGTGCCAGCAGCCCGGCCTCGAGGGGCGCTGGGGCCAACGTCCTGACTTTC
TRBV7-9	NA	NA	TRBJ2-7	14	CASSLRHRVYEQYF	TGTGCCAGCAGCTTAAGGCACAGGGTCTACGAGCAGTACTTC
TRBV20-1	TRBD1	NA	TRBJ2-5	14	CSAPVGQAQETQYF	TGCAGTGCCCCGGTGGGACAGGCCCAAGAGACCCAGTACTTC
TRBV14	NA	few	TRBJ2-1	13	CASSQDGTYEQFF	TGTGCCAGCAGCCAAGATGGAACTTATGAGCAGTTCTTC
TRBV12-3/TRBV12-4	NA	few	TRBJ2-5	14	CASIPGSHRETQYF	TGTGCCAGCATCCCGGGTTCGCATAGGGAGACCCAGTACTTC